This TCR beta chain was sequenced in a study of blood T cells in healthy people across ages (dated by TCRdb to the mid-2010s). For context, the study as a whole: In model experiments, template switching captured about one uniquely barcoded TCR beta cDNA molecule for every two T cells. Using deep sequencing normalized with unique cDNA molecular identifiers, the study measured how TCR beta repertoire diversity changes with age. Four age groups were formed from the donors: young (average about 17 years), middle-aged (less than 40), aged (approximately 60) and long-lived (about 80). To avoid experimental bias, donors of different ages were spread randomly across the sequencing lanes. Two additional independent replicas of 1 million unique cDNA reads from the same blood draw were analyzed for two donors (one aged 18 to 30 and one aged 80 or older). General study outcomes and caveats: Observed TCR beta diversity correlated strongly with the percentage of naive T cells measured by flow cytometry. Donor CMV infection status was unknown, potentially confounding age-related changes in expanded clonotypes. Compared with the aged group, more naive CD4+ T cells, fewer expanded clones and increased TCR diversity were shown by the long-lived group, suggesting age selection. Bulk unsorted PBMC profiling prevented conclusive comparison of naive and antigen-experienced compartments. As age increased, observed TCR beta diversity per million T cells dropped in a roughly linear way, and a significant reduction was already evident by age roughly 40. Estimates of total diversity based on one million sequenced T cells were regarded as lower bounds and as underestimates.

Only one count was recorded for this clonotype. Its target antigen remains unknown. No qualities accompany the bases; no much larger clone lies one base away. Systemically healthy Caucasian individuals from Russia, some 38 in total and aged about 6 to 95 years, were included as donors. Around 10 milliliters of peripheral blood were collected from each donor into EDTA-treated Vacutainer tubes. Ficoll-Paque density-gradient centrifugation was used to isolate PBMCs, with at least 6.5 million obtained per sample. Trizol reagent was used to extract total RNA from the PBMCs, yielding at least 5.5 micrograms per sample. For every donor, an aliquot of PBMCs went through flow cytometry to measure the percentages of naive CD45RAhigh/CD27high T cells. The V end loses 0 bases and the J end loses 4 bases, and a stretch of 7 bases separates them. From the cysteine up to the phenylalanine, the CDR3 has a length of 14 residues. Left in the record is the CDR3 DNA by itself, 42 bases read in frame from the first base. The CDR1 and CDR2 encoded by the germline V gene are SNHLY and FYNNEI.

Library generation was performed with 5' RACE. TCRdb names Illumina HiSeq 2500 as the instrument used. A second PCR of roughly 7 to 12 cycles was run with a J-beta primer mix and a sample-barcoded 5' primer. A unique molecular identifier was introduced onto each TCR beta cDNA molecule by a template-switch 5' adaptor carrying 12 random nucleotides. Each sample yielded at least 2.5 million CDR3-containing paired-end reads. All of the RNA was converted into first-strand cDNA using the Mint cDNA synthesis kit, with a TRBC-specific oligonucleotide serving as the primer. After uracil-DNA glycosylase treatment, a first 18-cycle PCR used universal primers M1SS and BC2_uni_R on all cDNA. In the paper's pipeline: Normalization of each sample was performed by random selection of 1 million high-quality reads, each carrying a distinct molecular identifier. Reads with shared molecular identifiers were discarded instead of being binned into consensus sequences. MiTCR, run with a Q25 quality threshold and the strictest error-elimination algorithm, handled CDR3 identification, clonotype clustering and error correction. A nonparametric unseen species model with Euler transformation was used to estimate a lower bound on total TCR beta diversity. TCRdb handled the public reads itself, with Q25 trimming in fastp and clone calling in MiXCR, and kept productive beta chains. Records with the same CDR3 protein are collapsed into one entry carrying the most frequent genes and DNA. The V and J calls and clone size come from TCRdb's table, not from the authors' own analysis. Present in this sample are over a million distinct CDR3 sequences, 35% to 50% of which were seen just once. The ten largest clones add up to about 20% of the sample.

The TCR originated in a woman in her fifties or sixties in good health. Sequenced input: blood. The chain employs TRBV2 and TRBJ1-3; no D gene call is confident. The DNA reads as follows: TGTGCCAGCAGTGAAGCACATTCAGGAAACACCATATATTTT. It translates as CASSEAHSGNTIYF.